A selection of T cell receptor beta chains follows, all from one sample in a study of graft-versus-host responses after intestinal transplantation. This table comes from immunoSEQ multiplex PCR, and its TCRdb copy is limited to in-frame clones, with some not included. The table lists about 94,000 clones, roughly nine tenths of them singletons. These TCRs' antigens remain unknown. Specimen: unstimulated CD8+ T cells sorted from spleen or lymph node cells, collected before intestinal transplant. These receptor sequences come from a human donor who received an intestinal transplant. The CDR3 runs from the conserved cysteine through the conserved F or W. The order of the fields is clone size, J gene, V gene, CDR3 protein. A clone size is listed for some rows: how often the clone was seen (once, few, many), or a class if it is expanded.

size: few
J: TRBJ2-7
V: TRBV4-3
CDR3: CASSPGTGSSYEQYF

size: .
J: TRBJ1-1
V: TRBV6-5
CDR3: CASSFTGANTEAFF

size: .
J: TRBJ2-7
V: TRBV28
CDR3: CASSWTSEAFYEQYF

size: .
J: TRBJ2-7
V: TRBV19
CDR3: CASTAGVGYEQYF

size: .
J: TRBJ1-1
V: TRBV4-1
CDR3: CASSQVRGTVSMNTEAFF

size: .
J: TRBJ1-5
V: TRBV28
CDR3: CASSSAGWYSNQPQHF

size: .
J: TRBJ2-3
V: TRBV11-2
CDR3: CASSRTGGLSTDTQYF

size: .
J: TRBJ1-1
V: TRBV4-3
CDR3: CASSQDRIGQNTEAFF

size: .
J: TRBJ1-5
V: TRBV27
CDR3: CASSLSGRQPQHF

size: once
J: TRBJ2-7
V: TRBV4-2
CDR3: CASSEWPGTETYEQYF

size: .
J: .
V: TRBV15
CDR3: CATSPGRVEQYF

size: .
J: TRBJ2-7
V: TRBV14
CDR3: CASSQTGSRQYF

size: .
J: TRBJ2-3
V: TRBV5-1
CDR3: CASSLEASYSDTQYF

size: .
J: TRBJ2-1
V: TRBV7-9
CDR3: CASSLWGEHSYNEQFF

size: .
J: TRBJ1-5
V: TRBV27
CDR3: CASSLVGGGNQPQHF

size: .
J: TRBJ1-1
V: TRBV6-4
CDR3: CASSDEGLTTRGAFF

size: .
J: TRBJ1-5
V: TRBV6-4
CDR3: CASRGSRLKKQPQHF

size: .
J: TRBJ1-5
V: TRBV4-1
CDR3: CASSLTGATISGPQHF

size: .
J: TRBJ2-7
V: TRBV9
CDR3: CASSLTGTSYEQYF

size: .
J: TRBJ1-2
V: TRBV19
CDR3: CASNISPDNDYGYTF

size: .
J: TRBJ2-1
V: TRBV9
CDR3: CASSASGGGYNEQFF

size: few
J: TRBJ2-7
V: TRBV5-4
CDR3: CASSSGQGAYEQYF

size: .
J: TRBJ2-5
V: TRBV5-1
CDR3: CASSLYSGQGVETQYF

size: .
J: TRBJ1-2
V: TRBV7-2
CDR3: CASRESAGDGYTF

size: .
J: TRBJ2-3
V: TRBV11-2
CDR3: CASSLNYFRQGGHTQYF

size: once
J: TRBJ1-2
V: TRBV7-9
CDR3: CATRQGLGYTF